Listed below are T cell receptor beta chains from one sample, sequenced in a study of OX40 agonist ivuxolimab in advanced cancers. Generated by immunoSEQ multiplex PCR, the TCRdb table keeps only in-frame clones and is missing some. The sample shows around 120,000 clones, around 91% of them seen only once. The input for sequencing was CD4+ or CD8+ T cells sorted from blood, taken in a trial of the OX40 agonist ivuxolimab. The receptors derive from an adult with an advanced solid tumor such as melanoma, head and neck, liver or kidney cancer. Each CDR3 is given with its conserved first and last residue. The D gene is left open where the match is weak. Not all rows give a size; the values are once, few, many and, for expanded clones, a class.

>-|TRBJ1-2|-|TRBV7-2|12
TGTGCCAGCAGCTTACAGGGCTATGGCTACACCTTC
CASSLQGYGYTF
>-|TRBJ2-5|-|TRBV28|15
TGTGCCAGCAGCCCGCGGGGCGGGGCCCAAGAGACCCAGTACTTC
CASSPRGGAQETQYF
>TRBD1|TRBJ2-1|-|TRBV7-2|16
TGTGCCAGCAGCCTAGCCGGGACAGGGGTCTACAATGAGCAGTTCTTC
CASSLAGTGVYNEQFF
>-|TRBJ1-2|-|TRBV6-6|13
TGTGCCAGCAGTTATGTTAGAAACTATGGCTACACCTTC
CASSYVRNYGYTF
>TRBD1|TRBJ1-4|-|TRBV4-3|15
TGCGCCAGCAGCCAAGGAGCAGGGGGAAGTGAAAAACTGTTTTTT
CASSQGAGGSEKLFF
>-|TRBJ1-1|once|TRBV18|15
TGTGCCAGCTCACCACTTCCACAAGGGGACCCCGAAGCTTTCTTT
CASSPLPQGDPEAFF
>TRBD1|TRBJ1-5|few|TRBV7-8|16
TGTGCCAGCAGCCCCGGACAGGGCCTAAGCAATCAGCCCCAGCATTTT
CASSPGQGLSNQPQHF
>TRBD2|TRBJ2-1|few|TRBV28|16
TGTGCCAGCAGCCAAACTAGCGGGGGGGACTACAATGAGCAGTTCTTC
CASSQTSGGDYNEQFF
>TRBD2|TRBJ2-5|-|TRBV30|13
TGTGCCTGGATGGCGGGGGGACCAGAGACCCAGTACTTC
CAWMAGGPETQYF
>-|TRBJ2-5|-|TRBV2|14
TGTGCCAGCAGTGACAGGGGCGGCCAAGAGACCCAGTACTTC
CASSDRGGQETQYF
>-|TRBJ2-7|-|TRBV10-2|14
TGCGCCAGCAGTGAGCCGGGGTCCTCCTACGAGCAGTACTTC
CASSEPGSSYEQYF
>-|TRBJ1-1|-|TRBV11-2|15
TGTGCCAGCAGCCTTAGGGGAGCCCTGGGGACTGAAGCTTTCTTT
CASSLRGALGTEAFF
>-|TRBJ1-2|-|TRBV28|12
TGTGCCAGCAGTTCCCTAAACTATGGCTACACCTTC
CASSSLNYGYTF
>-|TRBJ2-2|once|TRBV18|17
TGTGCCAGCTCACCACGGGGAGAAAGTCCGAACACCGGGGAGCTGTTTTTT
CASSPRGESPNTGELFF
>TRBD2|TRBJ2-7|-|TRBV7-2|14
TGTGCCAGCAGCTCAACTAGCGGGGCCCTGCAGCAGTACTTC
CASSSTSGALQQYF
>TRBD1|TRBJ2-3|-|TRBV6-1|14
TGTGCCAGCAGTGACCGGGACAGGGCTGATACGCAGTATTTT
CASSDRDRADTQYF
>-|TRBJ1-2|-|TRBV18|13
TGTGCCAGCTCCCTTCAGGGTTTGGATGGCTACACCTTC
CASSLQGLDGYTF
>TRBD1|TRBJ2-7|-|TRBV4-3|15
TGCGCCAGCAGCCAAGATTCGACAGGGGTCTACGAGCAGTACTTC
CASSQDSTGVYEQYF
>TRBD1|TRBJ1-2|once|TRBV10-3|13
TGTGCCATCAGGGGACAGGGAGACTATGGCTACACCTTC
CAIRGQGDYGYTF
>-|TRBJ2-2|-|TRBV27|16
TGTGCCAGCAGTCTCCGGGCCAGACAGAACACCGGGGAGCTGTTTTTT
CASSLRARQNTGELFF
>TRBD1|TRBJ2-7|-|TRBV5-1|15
TGCGCCAGCAGCTCGGCAGGGGGATTTCAGTACGAGCAGTACTTC
CASSSAGGFQYEQYF
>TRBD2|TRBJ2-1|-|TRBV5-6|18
TGTGCCAGCAGCCACCGGACTAGCGGGGGATTCTCCTACAATGAGCAGTTCTTC
CASSHRTSGGFSYNEQFF
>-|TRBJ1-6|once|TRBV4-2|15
TGTGCCAGCAGCCAAGACCCAGAGACCAATTCACCCCTCCACTTT
CASSQDPETNSPLHF
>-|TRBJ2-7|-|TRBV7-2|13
TGTGCCAGCAGCTTTATCGGGCGGCCCGAGCAGTACTTC
CASSFIGRPEQYF
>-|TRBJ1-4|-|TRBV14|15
TGTGCCAGCAGCCACAGGGGAGTCGTGGGTGAAAAACTGTTTTTT
CASSHRGVVGEKLFF
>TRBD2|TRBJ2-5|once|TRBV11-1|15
TGTGCCAGCACCCGGGGTAGCGGGGGACAAGAGACCCAGTACTTC
CASTRGSGGQETQYF
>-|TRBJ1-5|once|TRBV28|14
TGTGCCATCGACCATGGACTGAATCCTCAGCCCCAGCATTTT
CAIDHGLNPQPQHF
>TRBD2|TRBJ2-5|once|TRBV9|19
TGTGCCAGCAGCAGCACGTTAGGACTAGCGGGGGGCCTCCAAGAGACCCAGTACTTC
CASSSTLGLAGGLQETQYF
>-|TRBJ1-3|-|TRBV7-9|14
TGTGCCAGCAGTCGGGCGGCGGGAGGAAACACCATATATTTT
CASSRAAGGNTIYF
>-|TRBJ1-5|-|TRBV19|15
TGTGCCAGTAGTGCCTCGGGACAAAGCTCTCAGCCCCAGCATTTT
CASSASGQSSQPQHF
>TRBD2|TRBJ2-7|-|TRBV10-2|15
TGCGCCAGCAGTGACAGAGCGGGGGGGAAGAACGAGCAGTACTTC
CASSDRAGGKNEQYF